This is a list of T cell receptor beta chains from one sample in a study of cytomegalovirus exposure and HLA in healthy donors. Profiled with immunoSEQ multiplex PCR; TCRdb holds only in-frame clones, not every one. Its table lists under 60,000 clones. Sequenced input: PBMCs. The receptors here all came from a woman aged 25 to 39 in good health and CMV-seropositive. Each CDR3 is given with its conserved first and last residue. D genes are given only for firm matches.

length	D	J	V	DNA	CDR3
15	.	TRBJ1-4	TRBV28	TGTGCCAGCAGTCCGCCGGACAGTCCAAATGAAAAACTGTTTTTT	CASSPPDSPNEKLFF
17	TRBD2	TRBJ2-7	TRBV28	TGTGCCAGCAGTTTTCAGCTACCGGGACTAGCGGGTCCCGAGCAGTACTTC	CASSFQLPGLAGPEQYF
14	.	TRBJ2-3	TRBV9	TGTGCCAGCAGCGTAGATGGGCCACAGGGTACGCAGTATTTT	CASSVDGPQGTQYF
14	.	TRBJ1-2	TRBV7-2	TGTGCCAGCAGCTTAGGGGGGCGTGAATATGGCTACACCTTC	CASSLGGREYGYTF
16	TRBD2	TRBJ2-2	TRBV7-2	TGTGCCAGCAGCTTAGTCGGGGGGGCGAACACCGGGGAGCTGTTTTTT	CASSLVGGANTGELFF
12	.	TRBJ1-1	TRBV25-1	TGTGCCAGCAAAGCAGGGGACACTGAAGATTTCTTT	CASKAGDTEDFF
14	TRBD1	TRBJ1-2	TRBV27	TGTGCCAGCAGTCCACAGGGGGAGGGCTATGGCTACACCTTC	CASSPQGEGYGYTF
16	TRBD1	TRBJ2-5	TRBV11-2	TGTGCCAGCAGCTTAGGGCCGGGACAGGCCCTTAAGGCCCAGTACTTC	CASSLGPGQALKAQYF
15	TRBD1	TRBJ2-3	TRBV5-1	TGCGCCAGCAGCTGGACAGGGGGAAGTACAGATACGCAGTATTTT	CASSWTGGSTDTQYF
14	.	TRBJ1-4	TRBV2	TGTGCCAGCAGTTTGACAGGCTATAATGAAAAACTGTTTTTT	CASSLTGYNEKLFF
14	.	TRBJ1-1	TRBV28	TGTGCCAGCAGCAAATTGGACTCTTGGACTGAAGCTTTCTTT	CASSKLDSWTEAFF
14	.	TRBJ2-1	TRBV27	TGTGCCAGCAGTTGGGCCCGTCGGCAGAATGAGCAGTTCTTC	CASSWARRQNEQFF
15	TRBD1	TRBJ2-7	TRBV9	TGTGCCAGCAGCGTAGGTGGGACAGGATCCTACGAGCAGTACTTC	CASSVGGTGSYEQYF
15	TRBD1	TRBJ2-7	TRBV6-1	TGTGCCAGCACCTTTGAAAGGACAGGGCTCTACGAGCAGTACTTC	CASTFERTGLYEQYF
14	.	TRBJ1-4	TRBV6-1	TGTGCCAGCAGTGATTCTTGGAGTAATGAAAAACTGTTTTTT	CASSDSWSNEKLFF
15	.	TRBJ1-5	TRBV6-1	TGTGCCAGCAGTGAGATAGACAGGAGCAATCAGCCCCAGCATTTT	CASSEIDRSNQPQHF
14	TRBD2	TRBJ2-2	TRBV9	TGTGCCAGCAGACTAGCGGCGAACACCGGGGAGCTGTTTTTT	CASRLAANTGELFF
12	.	TRBJ2-7	TRBV30	TGTGCCTGGAGTGGCGAGGGATACGAGCAGTACTTC	CAWSGEGYEQYF
11	.	TRBJ2-3	TRBV5-1	TGCGCCAGCAGTTACACAGATACGCAGTATTTT	CASSYTDTQYF
14	TRBD2	TRBJ2-1	TRBV7-2	TGTGCCAGCAGCTCTAGCGGGAGGGGTAATGAGCAGTTCTTC	CASSSSGRGNEQFF
14	.	TRBJ1-3	TRBV6-5	TGTGCCAGCAGTCCTGGCCGGGGTGGAAACACCATATATTTT	CASSPGRGGNTIYF
15	TRBD1	TRBJ1-4	TRBV5-1	TGCGCCAGCAGCTTGGTTGGGACAGCGCATGAAAAACTGTTTTTT	CASSLVGTAHEKLFF
13	.	TRBJ2-4	TRBV6-5	TGTGCCAGCAGTTACTCGAGTAAGAATTTTCAGTACTTC	CASSYSSKNFQYF
13	.	TRBJ2-3	TRBV19	TGTGCCAGTAAAAGCGATTTTATGGATACGCAGTATTTT	CASKSDFMDTQYF
14	TRBD2	TRBJ2-7	TRBV4-1	TGCGCCAGCAGCCATGGGACTAGCGTGTACGAGCAGTACTTC	CASSHGTSVYEQYF
14	TRBD2	TRBJ2-7	TRBV6-6	TGTGCCAGCAGTTGGGCAGCGGGGTTCTACGAGCAGTACTTC	CASSWAAGFYEQYF
13	.	TRBJ2-7	TRBV7-6	TGTGCCAGCAGCCCCGGACAGACCTACGAGCAGTACTTC	CASSPGQTYEQYF
14	.	TRBJ1-5	TRBV28	TGTGCCAGCAGAAGAGCAGGGGACGCTCAGCCCCAGCATTTT	CASRRAGDAQPQHF
15	.	TRBJ2-3	TRBV7-2	TGTGCCAGCAGCTTAGGTGGCCACAGCACAGATACGCAGTATTTT	CASSLGGHSTDTQYF
14	TRBD2	TRBJ2-7	TRBV28	TGTGCCAGCAGGGGTACGGGGGGGCTGGGCGAGCAGTACTTC	CASRGTGGLGEQYF
13	.	TRBJ1-5	TRBV6-4	TGTGCCAGCAGCCCCGAGGTAAATCAGCCCCAGCATTTT	CASSPEVNQPQHF
14	TRBD1	TRBJ1-5	TRBV19	TGTGCCAGTAGTAGGGACAGGGTCGATCAGCCCCAGCATTTT	CASSRDRVDQPQHF
14	.	TRBJ2-2	TRBV30	TGTGCCTGGAGTGAGGGGCTAAGTCGGGGGGAGCTGTTTTTT	CAWSEGLSRGELFF